This TCR beta chain came from a study of blood T cell repertoires in COVID-19 (dated by TCRdb to the early 2020s). As for the study more broadly: Samples covering the acute and convalescent phases of COVID-19 were provided by collaborators in the United States, Italy and Spain. The prospective study material was composed of cDNA or gDNA derived from T cells, B-cell-depleted T cells, or PBMCs. Deeply sampled blood TCRbeta repertoires from subjects exposed to, actively infected with, or recovered from COVID-19 were included in the dataset. The repertoires were released in a freely available public database intended as a resource for research on the immune response to SARS-CoV-2. The samples were drawn from the first 160 participants of the ongoing ImmuneRACE study and from 950 to 1,500 subjects provided by 6 global collaborators. Sample metadata almost always included a de-identified subject ID, COVID-19 status, age in years and sex. Where available, HLA class I and class II types were obtained from metadata supplied by the sample provider rather than from assay-based typing.

The germline V gene gives CDR1 as SGDLS and CDR2 as YYNGEE. V and J lose 9 bases and 5 bases, and a span of 21 bases separates them. Including cysteine and phenylalanine, the CDR3 has 14 amino acids. Just CDR3 DNA is preserved here, 42 bases in frame from base 1. Collaborating institutions collected whole blood in K2EDTA tubes following their own protocols. For TCRbeta analysis, collaborators shipped samples as frozen whole blood, isolated PBMCs, or DNA extracted from either of those sample types. Points on this clone: Its cognate antigen has yet to be identified. Base quality data are lacking; no much larger clone is found one base away.

Here is what the overall study found, with its caveats: The amount of clinical and demographic metadata varied by source and participant and was provided uncurated.

The immunoSEQ Assay, a bias-controlled multiplex PCR, was used to amplify TCRbeta CDR3 regions from genomic DNA. The authors processed their data as follows. Within the assay, amplification of reference gene primers was used to estimate how many nucleated cells each sample contained. To quantify the absolute abundance of each unique TCRbeta CDR3 rearrangement, sequence reads were collapsed and filtered. For each sample, productive Simpson clonality was calculated as the square root of Simpson's diversity index across productive rearrangements. TCRdb limited this immuneACCESS table to in-frame rearrangements with V and J called. A share of clones is missing; checked studies link under half to unresolved V genes, and the rest is unexplained. V, J and clone size are those of that table, while D and trimming were read from the DNA. The sample table contains around 200,000 clones; only one count was recorded for approximately 86% of them. The ten top clones hold around 0.72% of the sample.

Input material: peripheral blood. The source is a middle-aged man with acute or convalescent COVID-19. The chain was built from TRBV9 and TRBJ2-7; TRBD2 could be the D gene, as 7 bases match. CDR3 region: CATYPPGEGDEQYF. The nucleotide sequence reads TGTGCCACCTACCCTCCCGGGGAGGGGGACGAGCAGTACTTC.